The 13 T cell receptor beta chains in this list originate from one sample, sequenced in a study of tumor-infiltrating lymphocytes in primary liver carcinoma. Unsorted whole blood supplied the blood RNA, and germline DNA was isolated too. A constant-region primer primed TCR beta cDNA synthesis from 400 to 600 ng of total RNA. Slightly modified ARM-PCR, run as three nested multiplex PCR rounds, produced the TCR beta libraries. With TRBV1-TRBV30 forward primers and a C-beta reverse primer, the first two PCR rounds were run for about 10 cycles each. MiXCR, applied by TCRdb to the multiplex PCR reads, yields one record per CDR3 protein. The data show about 200,000 distinct CDR3 sequences, approximately 65% seen once. The sample consisted of peripheral blood. The receptors here all came from a woman aged 55 to 70 with primary liver carcinoma and hepatitis B virus infection.

The chain employs TRBV29-1 and TRBJ2-5; D is ambiguous. In germline, CDR1 is SQVTM, CDR2 ANQGSEA. The CDR3 is 14 amino acids. V was cut by 6 bases and J by 7 bases, with 21 bases left in between. In nucleotides, the CDR3 is TGCAGCGTCGTAGATCTTTCCCCCGCCAGGACCCAGTACTTC. As protein: CSVVDLSPARTQYF.

A note on this clonotype: This CDR3 is missing its conserved last phenylalanine or tryptophan, likely due to a read error. It is unclear where the CDR3 begins or ends on the DNA, so no DNA is shown, and the CDR3 is as TCRdb lists it. This chain uses TRBV11-3 with TRBJ2-6. The CDR3 spans 15 amino acids, including both terminal residues. Looked up from germline, CDR1 is SGHNT and CDR2 is YENEEA. CDR3 region: CASSSRRSGANVPTL.

This clonotype was found a few times. This chain connects TRBV5-1 to TRBJ2-5; 15 nucleotides match TRBD2. CDR1 SGHRS and CDR2 YFSETQ come from the germline V gene. Trimming removed 3 bases from V and 2 bases from J; junction bases left unmatched: 5. This CDR3 has 17 residues. The CDR3 here is CASSSGLAGGIQETQYF. CDR3 bases: TGCGCCAGCAGCTCGGGACTAGCGGGAGGCATACAAGAGACCCAGTACTTC.

This clonotype was observed at least ten times. The rearrangement links TRBV12-3 or TRBV12-4 to TRBJ2-2; D uncertain. This CDR3 contains 13 residues. V gave up 1 base and J gave up 7 bases, with 7 bases separating them. The CDR3 DNA sequence: TGTGCCAGCAGTTTAGAGATGGGCGGGGAGCTGTTTTTT. This codes for CASSLEMGGELFF.

Points on this clonotype: This may come from a read error, since a much larger clone is one base off. This chain connects TRBV12-5 to TRBJ1-1; no definite D call. V was pared by 9 bases and J by 4 bases, with 9 bases between. Germline V CDR1 and CDR2: LGHNT, FRNRAP. The CDR3 contains 11 residues. CDR3 in DNA: TGTGCTAGCTGTGAGATCACTGAAGCTTTCTTT. It is translated as CASCEITEAFF.

A word on this clonotype: The junction departs from germline at one end; a sequencing error may be responsible. V usage is TRBV12-3 or TRBV12-4 and J usage is TRBJ2-5; TRBD2 is a possible D gene (5 bases). The CDR3 has 14 residues. The CDR3 protein is CASRLASGEETQYF. The CDR3 nucleotides are TGTGCCAGCCGTTTAGCCAGCGGTGAAGAGACCCAGTACTTC.

This clonotype was found many times. The V gene is TRBV4-1, the J gene TRBJ2-1; perhaps D is TRBD1 or TRBD2 (5 bases each). V was pared by 3 bases and J by 5 bases, with 14 bases between. The CDR3 runs to 15 residues. CDR1 is MGHRA and CDR2 is YSYEKL in the germline V gene. CDR3 region: CASSHRGGLNNEQFF. CDR3 in DNA: TGCGCCAGCAGCCACCGGGGCGGGCTCAACAATGAGCAGTTCTTC.

In this sample, this clonotype turned up many times. Sequence at one end of the junction differs from germline and may be a read error. This chain connects TRBV4-2 to TRBJ2-1; the match to TRBD2 covers 14 bases. CDR3 length: 15 amino acids. Per the germline V gene, CDR1 is LGHNA and CDR2 is YNFKEQ. The CDR3 loop is CASSQEGTSGSSLLF. In DNA, the CDR3 is TGTGCCAGCAGCCAAGAAGGGACTAGCGGGAGTTCTCTACTCTTC.

This clonotype showed up just once. At one end, the junction sequence differs from germline, possibly due to a read error. This chain links TRBV11-2 with TRBJ2-1; 10 bases align to TRBD1. The length of the CDR3 is 14 residues. Germline-derived CDR1 and CDR2 are SGHAT and FQNNGV. The CDR3 DNA follows: TGTGCCGGCAGCTTAGTTGGGACAGGGGAAAGGCAGTTCTTC. Its translation is CAGSLVGTGERQFF.

This clonotype was recorded at least ten times. The J gene is TRBJ2-3, the V gene TRBV6-1, with 9 bases identical to TRBD1. The CDR3 extends over 16 amino acids. Germline CDR1 MNHNS, CDR2 SASEGT. Unmatched junction bases numbered 8, after V lost 2 bases and J lost 5 bases. CDR3 loop: CASSEYKQGARDTQYF. In DNA form, the CDR3 reads TGTGCCAGCAGTGAATACAAACAGGGGGCAAGAGATACGCAGTATTTT.

Details on this clonotype: A read error is possible here, since a much larger clone lies one base away. The chain recombines TRBV5-1 with TRBJ2-2; D perhaps matches TRBD2 (7 bases). CDR1 is SGHRS and CDR2 is YFSETQ in the germline V gene. Deletions cut 5 bases from V and 4 bases from J, with 18 bases between. This CDR3 has 16 residues. The CDR3 bases are TGCGCCAGCAGATTCCTGGGGGGGCAGACCACCGGGGAGCTGTTTTTT. Its translation: CASRFLGGQTTGELFF.

This chain joins TRBV5-4 and TRBJ2-1; 8 bases match TRBD2. Germline V CDR1 and CDR2: SGHNT, YYREEE (reference sequence). CDR3 length equals 18 residues. Losses at the gene ends were 4 bases for V and 7 bases for J; bases not matched to a gene: 19. The CDR3 sequence: CASSRLVGGGNVKNEQFF. CDR3 nucleotides: TGTGCCAGCAGCCGCCTCGTCGGGGGGGGGAACGTCAAGAATGAGCAGTTCTTC.

Notes on this clonotype: Mismatch with germline at one junction end may stem from a read error. V usage is TRBV4-1 and J usage is TRBJ1-5; D gene uncertain. The germline gives CDR1 MGHRA, CDR2 YSYEKL. The CDR3 sequence is 14 residues long. The CDR3 spells CASGEGVSNQSQHF. CDR3 coding DNA: TGCGCCAGCGGCGAGGGAGTGAGCAATCAGTCCCAGCATTTT.